These T cell receptor beta chains were read from a single sample in a study of technical replicates of blood from a few donors. Sequenced by immunoSEQ multiplex PCR; TCRdb stores in-frame clones only, minus some. The data show roughly 93,000 clones, about 94% seen once. Sequencing used T cells isolated from PBMCs. The receptors here all came from a human donor in good health. The CDR3 runs from the conserved cysteine through the conserved F or W. D genes are given only for firm matches. Not all rows give a size; the values are once, few, many and, for expanded clones, a class.

J gene,V gene,D gene,clone size,CDR3 protein,CDR3 DNA
TRBJ2-3,TRBV28,TRBD2,-,CASSSIAGVRADTQYF,TGTGCCAGCAGTTCGATAGCGGGAGTTCGCGCAGATACGCAGTATTTT
TRBJ2-3,TRBV7-8,TRBD1,-,CASARDRVTDTQYF,TGTGCCAGCGCAAGGGACAGGGTCACAGATACGCAGTATTTT
TRBJ2-7,TRBV10-3,-,-,CASQTNTGYEQYF,TGTGCCAGCCAAACAAATACAGGCTACGAGCAGTACTTC
TRBJ2-1,TRBV28,TRBD1,-,CASSTPINRDRVALRGDNEQFF,TGTGCCAGCAGCACCCCTATAAACCGGGACAGGGTAGCATTACGGGGAGACAATGAGCAGTTCTTC
TRBJ2-7,TRBV27,-,-,CASSPIGAYEQYF,TGTGCCAGCAGTCCCATCGGGGCCTACGAGCAGTACTTC
TRBJ2-1,TRBV18,-,-,CASTRQSSYNEQFF,TGTGCCAGCACACGACAGAGCTCCTACAATGAGCAGTTCTTC
TRBJ2-5,TRBV4-1,TRBD2,-,CASSRDGTSQETQYF,TGCGCCAGCAGCCGCGACGGGACTAGCCAGGAGACCCAGTACTTC
TRBJ1-2,TRBV10-3,-,few,CAISELETGRIGYTF,TGTGCCATCAGTGAGTTAGAGACAGGTCGTATAGGCTACACCTTC
TRBJ2-2,TRBV6-5,-,-,CASSYYGATGTGELFF,TGTGCCAGCAGTTACTATGGGGCCACGGGCACCGGGGAGCTGTTTTTT
TRBJ2-7,TRBV27,TRBD1,-,CASSLPGTGLYEQYF,TGTGCCAGCAGTTTGCCTGGGACAGGGCTCTACGAGCAGTACTTC
TRBJ1-2,TRBV19,TRBD1,-,CASGRDRGLDYGYTF,TGTGCCAGTGGCAGGGACAGGGGTTTGGACTATGGCTACACCTTC
TRBJ1-2,TRBV5-6,TRBD1,-,CASSLIRDRGLYGYTF,TGTGCCAGCAGCCTCATCCGGGACAGGGGGCTCTATGGCTACACCTTC
TRBJ1-1,TRBV10-3,TRBD1,few,CANSQEGQEAFF,TGTGCCAATTCCCAAGAGGGACAGGAAGCTTTCTTT
TRBJ1-1,TRBV5-1,-,-,CASSAQNTEAFF,TGCGCCAGCAGCGCACAGAACACTGAAGCTTTCTTT
TRBJ2-1,TRBV19,TRBD2,-,CASRSAGAPEQFF,TGTGCCAGTAGATCGGCGGGAGCTCCTGAGCAGTTCTTC
TRBJ2-5,TRBV29-1,-,-,CSVGSSYQYF,TGCAGCGTTGGGAGTTCGTATCAGTACTTC
TRBJ2-7,TRBV19,TRBD2,-,CASSIALSGTTYEQYF,TGTGCCAGTAGTATAGCCCTTAGCGGGACCACCTACGAGCAGTACTTC
TRBJ2-3,TRBV28,TRBD2,-,CASTQRLAGPDTQYF,TGTGCCAGCACCCAGCGGCTAGCGGGCCCAGATACGCAGTATTTT
TRBJ2-3,TRBV9,-,-,CASSISTSQGDTQYF,TGTGCCAGCAGCATAAGTACTTCCCAGGGAGATACGCAGTATTTT
TRBJ2-7,TRBV9,TRBD1,-,CASSAGPGTGFMGYEQYF,TGTGCCAGCAGCGCCGGCCCGGGGACAGGGTTTATGGGATACGAGCAGTACTTC
TRBJ1-5,TRBV19,-,-,CASSIPGGSNQPQHF,TGTGCCAGTAGTATTCCGGGGGGGAGCAATCAGCCCCAGCATTTT
TRBJ1-5,TRBV7-2,-,-,CASSLRVDSNQPQHF,TGTGCCAGCAGCTTACGAGTTGATAGCAATCAGCCCCAGCATTTT
TRBJ1-3,TRBV5-8,TRBD1,-,CASSLENEMTGLSGNTIYF,TGTGCCAGCAGCTTGGAGAACGAAATGACAGGGCTCTCTGGAAACACCATATATTTT
TRBJ2-3,TRBV9,-,-,CASGPSSTDTQYF,TGTGCCAGCGGGCCCTCTAGCACAGATACGCAGTATTTT
TRBJ2-3,TRBV4-2,TRBD2,-,CASSQDVASGSRTDTQYF,TGTGCCAGCAGCCAAGATGTCGCTAGCGGGTCGCGCACAGATACGCAGTATTTT
TRBJ1-5,TRBV30,TRBD1,-,CAWSLGQGNQPQHF,TGTGCCTGGAGTCTGGGACAGGGCAATCAGCCCCAGCATTTT
TRBJ2-5,TRBV6-1,TRBD1,-,CASSDQDRAQETQYF,TGTGCCAGCAGTGACCAGGACAGGGCGCAAGAGACCCAGTACTTC
TRBJ2-7,TRBV4-1,TRBD1,-,CASSQIRDRDYEQYF,TGCGCCAGCAGCCAAATACGGGACAGGGATTACGAGCAGTACTTC
TRBJ2-1,TRBV5-1,-,-,CASSLVSRYSYNEQFF,TGCGCCAGCAGCTTGGTGTCTCGCTACTCCTACAATGAGCAGTTCTTC
TRBJ1-1,TRBV20-1,-,-,CSANKPFEAFF,TGCAGTGCTAACAAACCGTTTGAAGCTTTCTTT
TRBJ2-7,TRBV11-2,TRBD2,-,CASKRLALYEQYF,TGTGCCAGCAAGAGACTAGCACTCTACGAGCAGTACTTC
TRBJ2-6,TRBV7-9,-,once,CASSLVDILSGANVLTF,TGTGCCAGCAGCTTAGTTGACATCCTCTCTGGGGCCAACGTCCTGACTTTC
TRBJ1-2,TRBV4-1,-,-,CASSHIDSNYGYTF,TGCGCCAGCAGCCACATAGACAGTAACTATGGCTACACCTTC
TRBJ1-2,TRBV7-9,TRBD1,-,CASSLGSGRGLYGYTF,TGTGCCAGCAGCTTAGGGTCTGGCAGGGGGCTATATGGCTACACCTTC
TRBJ1-2,TRBV5-4,-,-,CASSGSGANYGYTF,TGTGCCAGCAGCGGTTCCGGAGCTAACTATGGCTACACCTTC
TRBJ1-1,TRBV5-6,-,-,CASSLEQGEGAFF,TGTGCCAGCAGCTTAGAACAGGGAGAGGGAGCTTTCTTT
TRBJ2-5,TRBV11-2,-,-,CASSLEGAVWETQYF,TGTGCCAGCAGCTTAGAGGGGGCCGTTTGGGAGACCCAGTACTTC
TRBJ1-6,TRBV2,-,-,CARGGTSYNSPLHF,TGTGCCAGGGGAGGGACCTCCTATAATTCACCCCTCCACTTT
TRBJ2-1,TRBV5-1,TRBD2,-,CASSSYSGRLGEQFF,TGCGCCAGCAGCTCCTATAGCGGGAGGCTAGGTGAGCAGTTCTTC
TRBJ1-5,TRBV6-1,-,-,CASSEAREIRPQHF,TGTGCCAGCAGTGAAGCGCGCGAGATTCGGCCCCAGCATTTT
TRBJ2-5,TRBV15,-,-,CATSRDWLALRQETQYF,TGTGCCACCAGCAGAGATTGGCTAGCGCTGAGACAAGAGACCCAGTACTTC
TRBJ2-7,TRBV18,-,-,CASSRVVSRDSPSGYEQYF,TGTGCCAGCTCAAGGGTAGTTTCACGGGACAGTCCAAGCGGGTACGAGCAGTACTTC
TRBJ1-1,TRBV20-1,-,few,CSALFQGAAFF,TGCAGTGCCTTGTTCCAGGGTGCTGCTTTCTTT
TRBJ1-3,TRBV6-6,-,-,CASSYTEGEPGNTIYF,TGTGCCAGCAGTTATACCGAAGGGGAACCTGGAAACACCATATATTTT
TRBJ1-2,TRBV7-9,TRBD1,-,CASSFTPGTGGYGYTF,TGTGCCAGCAGCTTTACCCCGGGGACAGGAGGCTATGGCTACACCTTC
TRBJ1-2,TRBV28,TRBD1,-,CASRGDREGYTF,TGTGCCAGCAGGGGGGACAGGGAAGGCTACACCTTC
TRBJ2-3,TRBV5-1,-,-,CASSLQGPDTQYF,TGCGCCAGCAGCTTACAGGGCCCAGATACGCAGTATTTT
TRBJ2-2,TRBV10-1,-,once,CASSEPSDSSNTGELFF,TGCGCCAGCAGTGAGCCATCTGACAGCTCGAACACCGGGGAGCTGTTTTTT
TRBJ2-2,TRBV30,-,-,CAWSRAGELFF,TGTGCCTGGAGTCGAGCCGGGGAGCTGTTTTTT
TRBJ2-1,TRBV7-3,TRBD1,-,CASSLNPGTGVHNEQFF,TGTGCCAGCAGTTTAAATCCCGGGACAGGGGTACACAATGAGCAGTTCTTC
TRBJ1-2,TRBV27,-,-,CASSPLTGSDGYTF,TGTGCCAGCAGTCCCTTAACAGGGTCGGATGGCTACACCTTC
TRBJ2-5,TRBV5-1,TRBD2,once,CASSSGLAGDTETQYF,TGCGCCAGCAGCTCAGGACTAGCGGGAGATACAGAGACCCAGTACTTC